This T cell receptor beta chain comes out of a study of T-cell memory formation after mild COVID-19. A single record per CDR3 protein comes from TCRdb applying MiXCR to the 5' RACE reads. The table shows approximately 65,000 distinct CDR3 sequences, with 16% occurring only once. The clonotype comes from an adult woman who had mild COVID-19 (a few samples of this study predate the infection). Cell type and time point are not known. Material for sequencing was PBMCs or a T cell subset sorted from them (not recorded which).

The CDR3 region has the DNA TGCGCCAGCAGCCAAGACGACAGGAGTGCCTCCTACGAGCAGTACTTC. Its translation: CASSQDDRSASYEQYF. The V call is TRBV4-1, the J call TRBJ2-7; TRBD1 is a possible D gene (6 bases). This CDR3 spans 16 amino acids. Between the trimmed V and J ends, which lost 0 bases and 0 bases, there was a span of 12 bases. The germline CDR1 and CDR2 sequences are MGHRA and YSYEKL.